This T cell receptor beta chain appears in the sequencing data of a study of shared clonotypes between healthy human individuals. Whole-study findings and limits: Clonotypes not shared had lower generation probabilities than those common to all four donors.

The table came from immunoSEQ multiplex PCR; TCRdb's copy has only in-frame clones and leaves some out. The top ten clones hold roughly 0.55% of a sample with over 850,000 clones, approximately 80% of them seen once. The CDR3 contains 14 residues. The V gene lost 3 bases and the J gene lost 7 bases, with 15 bases spanning the gap. Per the germline V gene, CDR1 is KGHSH and CDR2 is LQKENI. Naive CD4+ cells were CD45RA-selected; the remaining cells were memory. Points on this clone: Its specificity is not known.

This sequence was found in a man aged 18 to 29 in good health. Some clones in this sample may be carry-over from other donors' samples. The chain couples TRBV18 to TRBJ1-1; D gene ambiguous. What was sequenced was memory CD4+ T cells from PBMCs. Subset noted: CD45RA-negative fraction. The CDR3 spells CASSPHYGLNEAFF. The DNA for the CDR3 is TGTGCCAGCTCACCCCATTATGGGTTGAATGAAGCTTTCTTT.